This T cell receptor (beta chain) was recorded in a study of T cells in Graves' hyperthyroidism and ophthalmopathy. Regarding the study as a whole: Most thyroid clonotypes that were expanded above 0.001 also turned up in blood. For ophthalmopathy, model prediction preceded onset by a median roughly 6.5 months.

Germline values: CDR1 MGHRA, CDR2 YSYEKL. J lost 8 bases, V lost 1 base, and 21 bases had no gene match. The CDR3 has 19 residues. Amplified TCR beta CDR3 regions derived from RNA transcripts. A first-round RT-PCR of the TCR CDR3 used the HTBI primer set. TCRdb re-analysed the multiplex PCR reads in MiXCR, keeping a single row per CDR3 protein. The data show around 280,000 distinct CDR3 sequences, about an eighth seen once. With regard to this clonotype: The antigen remains undetermined.

Each 10 ml fresh peripheral blood draw supplied the PBMCs. The J gene is TRBJ1-2, the V gene TRBV4-1, with 8 bases identical to TRBD1. Sequencing input: blood. The TCR originated in a woman aged 40 to 49 with Graves' hyperthyroidism. CDR3 nucleotides: TGCGCCAGCAGCCAAGTCTTTGGAGTCAGGGGGCCCGGGGGGACGGGCTACACCTTC. The encoded protein is CASSQVFGVRGPGGTGYTF.